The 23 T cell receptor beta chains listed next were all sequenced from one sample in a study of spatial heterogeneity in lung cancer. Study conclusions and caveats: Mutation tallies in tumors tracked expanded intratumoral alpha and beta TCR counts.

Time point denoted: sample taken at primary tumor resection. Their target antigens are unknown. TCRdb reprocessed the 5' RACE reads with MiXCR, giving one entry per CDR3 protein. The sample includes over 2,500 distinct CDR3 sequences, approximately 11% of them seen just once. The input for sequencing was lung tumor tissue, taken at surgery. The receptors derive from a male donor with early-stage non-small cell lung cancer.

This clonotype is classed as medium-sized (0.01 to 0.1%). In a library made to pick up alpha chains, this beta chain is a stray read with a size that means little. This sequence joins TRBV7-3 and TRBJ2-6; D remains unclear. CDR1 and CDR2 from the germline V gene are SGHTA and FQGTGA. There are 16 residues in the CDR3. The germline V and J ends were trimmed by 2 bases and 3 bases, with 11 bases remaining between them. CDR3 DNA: TGTGCCAGCAGCTTAGAGAGCACAGTTGGGGCCAACGTCCTGACTTTC. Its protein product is CASSLESTVGANVLTF. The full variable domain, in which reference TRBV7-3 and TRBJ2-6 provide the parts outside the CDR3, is GAGVSQTPSNKVTEKGKYVELRCDPISGHTALYWYRQSLGQGPEFLIYFQGTGAADDSGLPNDRFFAVRPEGSVSTLKIQRTERGDSAVYLCASSLESTVGANVLTFGAGSRLTVL.

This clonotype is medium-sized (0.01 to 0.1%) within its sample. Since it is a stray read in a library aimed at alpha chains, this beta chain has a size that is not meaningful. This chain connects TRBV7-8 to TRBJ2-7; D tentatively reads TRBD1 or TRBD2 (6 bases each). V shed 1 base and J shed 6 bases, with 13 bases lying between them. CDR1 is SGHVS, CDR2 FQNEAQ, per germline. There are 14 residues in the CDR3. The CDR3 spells CASSLDPGAGEQYF. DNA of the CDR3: TGTGCCAGCAGCTTAGACCCGGGGGCGGGCGAGCAGTACTTC.

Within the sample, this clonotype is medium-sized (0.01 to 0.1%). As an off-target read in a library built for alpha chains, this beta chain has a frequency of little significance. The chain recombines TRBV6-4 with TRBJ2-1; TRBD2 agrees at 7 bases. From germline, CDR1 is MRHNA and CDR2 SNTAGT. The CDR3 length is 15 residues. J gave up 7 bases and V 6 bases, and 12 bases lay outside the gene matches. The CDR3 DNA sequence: TGTGCCAGCAGCCCAGCAAGGGGAGGGCCAAATGAGCAGTTCTTC. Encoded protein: CASSPARGGPNEQFF.

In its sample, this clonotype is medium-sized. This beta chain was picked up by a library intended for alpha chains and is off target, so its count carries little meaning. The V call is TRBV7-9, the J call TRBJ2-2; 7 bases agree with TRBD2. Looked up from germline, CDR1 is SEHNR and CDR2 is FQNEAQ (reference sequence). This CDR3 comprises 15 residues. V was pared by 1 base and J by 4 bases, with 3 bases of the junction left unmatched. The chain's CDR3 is CASSLETGGTGELFF. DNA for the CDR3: TGTGCCAGCAGCTTAGAGACGGGAGGCACCGGGGAGCTGTTTTTT.

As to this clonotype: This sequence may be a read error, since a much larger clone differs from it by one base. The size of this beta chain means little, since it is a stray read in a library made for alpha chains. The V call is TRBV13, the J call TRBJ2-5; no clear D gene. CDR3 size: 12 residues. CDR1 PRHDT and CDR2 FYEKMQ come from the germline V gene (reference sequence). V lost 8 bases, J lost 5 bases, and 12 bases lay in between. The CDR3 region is CASRPRTETQYF. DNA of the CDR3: TGTGCCAGCCGCCCAAGGACGGAGACCCAGTACTTC. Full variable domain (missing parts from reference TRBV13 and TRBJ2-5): AAGVIQSPRHLIKEKRETATLKCYPIPRHDTVYWYQQGPGQDPQFLISFYEKMQSDKGSIPDRFSAQQFSDYHSELNMSSLELGDSALYFCASRPRTETQYFGPGTRLLVL.

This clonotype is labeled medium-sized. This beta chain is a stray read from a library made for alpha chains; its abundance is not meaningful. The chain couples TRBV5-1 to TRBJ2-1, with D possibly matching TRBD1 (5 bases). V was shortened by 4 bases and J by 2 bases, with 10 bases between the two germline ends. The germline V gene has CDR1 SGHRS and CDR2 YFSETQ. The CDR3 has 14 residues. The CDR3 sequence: CASSPRVTYNEQFF. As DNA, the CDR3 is TGCGCCAGCAGCCCCAGGGTTACCTACAATGAGCAGTTCTTC.

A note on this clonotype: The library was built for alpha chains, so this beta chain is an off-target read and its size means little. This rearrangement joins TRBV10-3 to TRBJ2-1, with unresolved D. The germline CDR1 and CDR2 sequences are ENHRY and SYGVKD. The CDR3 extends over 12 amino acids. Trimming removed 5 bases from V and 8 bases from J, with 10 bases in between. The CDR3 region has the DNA TGTGCCATCAGTTCATCTCGTGATGAGCAGTTCTTC. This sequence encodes CAISSSRDEQFF.

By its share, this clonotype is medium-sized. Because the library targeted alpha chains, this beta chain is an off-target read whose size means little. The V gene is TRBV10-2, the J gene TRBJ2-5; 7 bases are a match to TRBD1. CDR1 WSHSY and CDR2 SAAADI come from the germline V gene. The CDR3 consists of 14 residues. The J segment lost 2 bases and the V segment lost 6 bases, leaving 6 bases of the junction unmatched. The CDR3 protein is CASRGPGQQETQYF. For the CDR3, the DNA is TGCGCCAGCAGAGGGCCGGGACAGCAAGAGACCCAGTACTTC.

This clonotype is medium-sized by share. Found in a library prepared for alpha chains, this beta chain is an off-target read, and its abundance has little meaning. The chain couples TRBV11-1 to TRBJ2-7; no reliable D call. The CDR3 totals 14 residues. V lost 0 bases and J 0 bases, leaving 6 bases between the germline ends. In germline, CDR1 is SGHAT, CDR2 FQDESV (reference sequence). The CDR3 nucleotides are TGTGCCAGCAGCTTAGCGGTGGACTCCTACGAGCAGTACTTC. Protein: CASSLAVDSYEQYF.

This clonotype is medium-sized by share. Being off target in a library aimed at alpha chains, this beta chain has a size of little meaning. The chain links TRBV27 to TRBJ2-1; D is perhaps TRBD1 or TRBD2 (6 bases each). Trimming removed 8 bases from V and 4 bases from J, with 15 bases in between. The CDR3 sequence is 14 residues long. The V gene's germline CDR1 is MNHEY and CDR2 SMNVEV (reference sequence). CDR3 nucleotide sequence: TGTGCCAGCGGTGACTGGGGGGCTTACAATGAGCAGTTCTTC. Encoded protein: CASGDWGAYNEQFF.

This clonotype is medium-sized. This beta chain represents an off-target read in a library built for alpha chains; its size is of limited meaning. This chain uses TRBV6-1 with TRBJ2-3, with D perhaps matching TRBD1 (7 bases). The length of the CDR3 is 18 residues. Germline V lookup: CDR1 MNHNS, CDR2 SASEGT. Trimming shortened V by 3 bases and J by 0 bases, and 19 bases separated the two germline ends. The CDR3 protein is CASSEDPGGLPSTDTQYF. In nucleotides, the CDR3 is TGTGCCAGCAGTGAGGACCCAGGGGGGCTCCCCAGCACAGATACGCAGTATTTT.

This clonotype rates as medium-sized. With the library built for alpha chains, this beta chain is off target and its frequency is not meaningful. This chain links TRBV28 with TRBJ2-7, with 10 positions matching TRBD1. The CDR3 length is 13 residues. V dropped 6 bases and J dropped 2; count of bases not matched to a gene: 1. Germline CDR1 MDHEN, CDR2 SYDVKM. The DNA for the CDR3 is TGTGCCAGCAGGGGGACAGGGGCCTACGAGCAGTACTTC. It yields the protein CASRGTGAYEQYF.

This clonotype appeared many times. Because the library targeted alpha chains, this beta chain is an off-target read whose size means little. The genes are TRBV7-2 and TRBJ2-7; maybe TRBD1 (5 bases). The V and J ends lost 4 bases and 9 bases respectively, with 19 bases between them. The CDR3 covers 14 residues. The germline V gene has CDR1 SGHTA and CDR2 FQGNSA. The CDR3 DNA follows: TGTGCCAGCAGCTCCTCCCTTTTGTTGGGGCGGCAGTACTTC. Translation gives CASSSSLLLGRQYF.

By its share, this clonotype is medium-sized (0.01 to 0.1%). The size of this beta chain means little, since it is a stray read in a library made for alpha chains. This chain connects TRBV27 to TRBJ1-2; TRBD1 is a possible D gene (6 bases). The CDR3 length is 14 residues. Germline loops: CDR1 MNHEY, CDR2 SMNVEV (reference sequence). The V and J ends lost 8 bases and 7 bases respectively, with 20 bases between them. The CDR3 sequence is CASSTGRGMGGYTF. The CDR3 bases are TGTGCCAGCTCTACGGGCAGGGGAATGGGTGGCTACACCTTC.

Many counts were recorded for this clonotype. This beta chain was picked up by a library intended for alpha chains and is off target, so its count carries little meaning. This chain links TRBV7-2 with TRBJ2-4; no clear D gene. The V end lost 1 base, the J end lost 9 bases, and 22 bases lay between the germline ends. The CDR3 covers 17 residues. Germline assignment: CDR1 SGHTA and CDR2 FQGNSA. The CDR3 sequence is CASSLGGAIRVQGIQYF. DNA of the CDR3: TGTGCCAGCAGCTTAGGTGGCGCTATCCGGGTCCAAGGCATTCAGTACTTC.

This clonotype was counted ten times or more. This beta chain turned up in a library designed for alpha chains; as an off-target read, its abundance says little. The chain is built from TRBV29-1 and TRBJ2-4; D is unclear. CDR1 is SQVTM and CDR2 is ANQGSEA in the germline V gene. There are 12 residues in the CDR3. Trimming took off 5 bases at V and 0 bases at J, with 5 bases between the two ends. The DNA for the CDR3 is TGCAGCGTTACTCTAGCCAAAAACATTCAGTACTTC. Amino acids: CSVTLAKNIQYF.

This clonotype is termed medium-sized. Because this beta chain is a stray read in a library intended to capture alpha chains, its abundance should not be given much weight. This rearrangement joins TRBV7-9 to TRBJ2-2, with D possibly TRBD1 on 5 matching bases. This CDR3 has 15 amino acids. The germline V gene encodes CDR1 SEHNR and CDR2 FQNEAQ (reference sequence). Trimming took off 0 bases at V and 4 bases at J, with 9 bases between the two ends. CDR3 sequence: CASSLARASTGELFF. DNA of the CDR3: TGTGCCAGCAGCTTAGCCAGGGCGAGCACCGGGGAGCTGTTTTTT.

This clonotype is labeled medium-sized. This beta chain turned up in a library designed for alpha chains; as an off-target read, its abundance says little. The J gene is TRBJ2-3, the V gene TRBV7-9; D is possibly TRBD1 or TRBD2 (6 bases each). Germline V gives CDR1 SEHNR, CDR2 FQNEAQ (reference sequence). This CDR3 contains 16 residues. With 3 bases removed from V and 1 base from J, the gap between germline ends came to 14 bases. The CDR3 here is CASSFGGYPGTDTQYF. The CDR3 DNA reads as TGTGCCAGCAGCTTCGGGGGCTACCCAGGCACAGATACGCAGTATTTT.

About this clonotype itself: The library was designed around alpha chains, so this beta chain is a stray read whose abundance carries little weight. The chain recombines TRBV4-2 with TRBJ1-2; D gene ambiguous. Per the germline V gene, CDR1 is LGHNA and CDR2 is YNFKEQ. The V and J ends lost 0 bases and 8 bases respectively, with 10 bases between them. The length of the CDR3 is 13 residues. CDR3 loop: CASSQEGVEGYTF. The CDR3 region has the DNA TGTGCCAGCAGCCAAGAAGGTGTCGAGGGCTACACCTTC.

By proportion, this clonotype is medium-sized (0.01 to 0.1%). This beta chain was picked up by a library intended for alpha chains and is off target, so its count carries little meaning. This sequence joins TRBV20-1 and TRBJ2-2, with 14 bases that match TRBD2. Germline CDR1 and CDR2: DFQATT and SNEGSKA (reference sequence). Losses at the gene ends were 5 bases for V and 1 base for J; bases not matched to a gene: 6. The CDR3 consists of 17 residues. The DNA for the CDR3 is TGCAGTGCTCCCGGGACTAGCGGGAGTGAGAACACCGGGGAGCTGTTTTTT. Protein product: CSAPGTSGSENTGELFF.

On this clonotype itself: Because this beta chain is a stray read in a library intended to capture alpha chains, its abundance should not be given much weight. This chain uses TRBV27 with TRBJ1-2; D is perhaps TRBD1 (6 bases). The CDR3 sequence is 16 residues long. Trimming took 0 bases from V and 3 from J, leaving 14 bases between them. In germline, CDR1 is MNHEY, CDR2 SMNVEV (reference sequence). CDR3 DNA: TGTGCCAGCAGTTTATCGGTCAGGGGAGGTGACTATGGCTACACCTTC. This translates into CASSLSVRGGDYGYTF.

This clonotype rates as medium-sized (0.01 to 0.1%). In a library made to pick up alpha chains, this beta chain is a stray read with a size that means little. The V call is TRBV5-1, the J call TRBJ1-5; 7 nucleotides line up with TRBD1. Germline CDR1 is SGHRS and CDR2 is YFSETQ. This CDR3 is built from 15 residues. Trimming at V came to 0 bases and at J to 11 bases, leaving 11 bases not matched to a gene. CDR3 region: CASSLGTGEFLAQHF. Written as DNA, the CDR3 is TGCGCCAGCAGCTTGGGGACAGGAGAGTTTTTGGCCCAGCATTTT.

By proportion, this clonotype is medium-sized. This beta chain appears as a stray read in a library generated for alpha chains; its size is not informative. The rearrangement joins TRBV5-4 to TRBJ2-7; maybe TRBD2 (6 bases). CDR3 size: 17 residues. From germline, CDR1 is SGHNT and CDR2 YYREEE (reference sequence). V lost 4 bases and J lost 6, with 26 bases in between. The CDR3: CASSTQATSWSVSEQYF. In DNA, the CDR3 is TGTGCCAGCAGCACCCAAGCGACTAGTTGGTCGGTTTCCGAGCAGTACTTC.